The 9 T cell receptor beta chains in this list originate from one sample, sequenced in a study of blood T cell repertoires in COVID-19. Profiling relied on immunoSEQ multiplex PCR, and the TCRdb table lists in-frame clones only, not all of them. The sample includes under 150,000 clones, about 87% seen only once; the top ten take more than 25%. Sequenced sample: peripheral blood. The receptor set was obtained from a human donor in a cohort sampled during active COVID-19.

This clone showed up just a few times. This sample includes further DNA sequences coding for the same CDR3. The genes are TRBV27 and TRBJ1-6; possibly TRBD1 for D (6 bases). This CDR3 has 12 amino acids. Deletions cut 2 bases from V and 10 bases from J, with 6 bases between. Germline V gene lookup returns CDR1 MNHEY and CDR2 SMNVEV (reference sequence). Here the CDR3 DNA reads TGTGCCAGCAGTTTACAGGGGTCACCCCTCCACTTT. It translates to CASSLQGSPLHF.

This clone was recorded only once. V usage is TRBV6-5 and J usage is TRBJ2-1; possible D gene TRBD2, 6 bases. Trimming took 6 bases from V and 2 from J, leaving 14 bases between them. The germline V gene has CDR1 MNHEY and CDR2 SVGAGI. The CDR3 has 15 amino acids. CDR3 in DNA: TGTGCCAGCAGGCTACTAGCTAAGACCTACAATGAGCAGTTCTTC. This encodes CASRLLAKTYNEQFF.

The rearrangement joins TRBV6-5 to TRBJ1-5, with TRBD1 as a possible D gene (5 bases). This CDR3 region has 13 residues. The germline V and J ends were trimmed by 8 bases and 0 bases, with 8 bases remaining between them. Germline lookup yields CDR1 MNHEY and CDR2 SVGAGI. CDR3 loop: CASEGHSNQPQHF. For the CDR3, the DNA is TGTGCCAGCGAAGGACATAGCAATCAGCCCCAGCATTTT.

V gene TRBV5-1 combines with J gene TRBJ2-5; 15 bases map to TRBD2. The CDR3 consists of 16 residues. CDR1 is SGHRS, CDR2 YFSETQ, per germline. V lost 4 bases and J lost 5; bases outside the gene matches: 6. DNA for the CDR3: TGCGCCAGCAGCCCCGGACTAGCGGGGGGGTTTGAGACCCAGTACTTC. Protein: CASSPGLAGGFETQYF.

The V and J genes are TRBV10-3 and TRBJ2-7; 7 bases agree with TRBD1. CDR1 is ENHRY and CDR2 is SYGVKD in the germline V gene. The CDR3 contains 16 residues. V trimming: 2 bases; J trimming: 1 base; junction bases outside the gene matches: 8. The CDR3 loop reads CAISEPRQGRSYEQYF. The CDR3 DNA reads as TGTGCCATCAGTGAGCCGAGACAGGGAAGATCCTACGAGCAGTACTTC.

The chain joins TRBV7-3 to TRBJ2-3, with 11 bases that match TRBD1. CDR1 is SGHTA, CDR2 FQGTGA, per germline. V was clipped by 4 bases and J by 6 bases; unmatched bases: 3. The CDR3 consists of 14 residues. The CDR3 DNA is TGTGCCAGCAGCTCCGGGACAGGGGGTGATACGCAGTATTTT. Translation gives CASSSGTGGDTQYF.

The rearrangement joins TRBV9 to TRBJ2-7; D perhaps matches TRBD1 (5 bases). V was cut by 1 base and J by 7 bases, with 12 bases left in between. The CDR3 consists of 13 residues. Germline V gene sequence: CDR1 SGDLS, CDR2 YYNGEE. In DNA, the CDR3 is TGTGCCAGCAGCGTATATGGCGCAGGGGAGCAGTACTTC. Its protein is CASSVYGAGEQYF. The variable domain in full, with the rest retrieved from reference TRBV9 and TRBJ2-7, is DSGVTQTPKHLITATGQRVTLRCSPRSGDLSVYWYQQSLDQGLQFLIQYYNGEERAKGNILERFSAQQFPDLHSELNLSSLELGDSALYFCASSVYGAGEQYFGPGTRLTVT.

V gene TRBV9 combines with J gene TRBJ1-3, with D possibly being TRBD1 (5 bases). Per germline, CDR1 SGDLS and CDR2 YYNGEE. V was trimmed by 0 bases and J by 0 bases, leaving 16 bases between them. The length of the CDR3 is 18 residues. CDR3 bases: TGTGCCAGCAGCGTAGGAGTAGGGACTACAATCTCTGGAAACACCATATATTTT. Translation gives CASSVGVGTTISGNTIYF.

This clone was seen a single time. The genes are TRBV6-2 or TRBV6-3 and TRBJ2-4; TRBD1 agrees at 8 bases. V lost 0 bases, J lost 0 bases, and 10 bases stayed unmatched. The CDR3 length is 19 residues. Germline CDR1 is MNHEY and CDR2 is SVGEGT. CDR3 in DNA: TGTGCCAGCAGTTACTCACCCGGACAGGGAGAAATAGCCAAAAACATTCAGTACTTC. Residues: CASSYSPGQGEIAKNIQYF.